Each of the 14 T cell receptor beta chains below was sequenced from the same sample in a study of esophageal squamous cell carcinoma under preoperative chemotherapy. TCRdb processed the PCR reads anew with MiXCR; each CDR3 protein has one entry. The table has about 32,000 distinct CDR3 sequences, roughly 52% seen once. As to time point: after preoperative PTX-NDP chemotherapy. Sample collection was performed from a patient given preoperative chemotherapy. These receptors came from a human donor with esophageal squamous cell carcinoma. The donor label of this sample is uncertain.

At least ten counts were recorded for this clonotype. V usage is TRBV7-2 and J usage is TRBJ1-4; D may be TRBD1 (6 bases). The V gene's germline CDR1 is SGHTA and CDR2 FQGNSA. The CDR3 is made up of 16 amino acids. V gave up 7 bases and J gave up 7 bases, with 22 bases separating them. CDR3 sequence (DNA): TGTGCCAGCACCTTGACCTCTGCCAGGGGTTCTGAAAAACTGTTTTTT. Encoded protein: CASTLTSARGSEKLFF.

This chain connects TRBV7-9 to TRBJ2-7; D remains unclear. With the DNA end fitting TRBJ2-1 better, the J assignment may be wrong. Per the germline V gene, CDR1 is SEHNR and CDR2 is FQNEAQ (reference sequence). The CDR3 is made up of 13 amino acids. The CDR3: CASSRPSSYEQFF. The CDR3, as DNA: TGTGCCAGCAGCCGACCTAGTAGCTATGAGCAGTTCTTC.

Points on this clonotype: Compared with germline, one end of the junction differs, possibly owing to a read error. This chain links TRBV7-9 with TRBJ2-5; 9 bases map to TRBD2. This CDR3 is 20 amino acids long. In germline, CDR1 is SEHNR, CDR2 FQNEAQ (reference sequence). The CDR3: CASSSSPAGSGGSSPETQYF. Written as DNA, the CDR3 is TGTGCCAGCAGCTCCAGTCCCGCGGGTAGCGGGGGCTCTAGCCCAGAGACCCAGTATTTC.

In regard to this clonotype: One end of the junction does not line up with germline, which may come from a read error. The CDR3 region is CGRGLGRGGKNTQYF. The DNA of the CDR3 is TGTGGCCGCGGCTTGGGGCGGGGAGGGAAAAATACGCAGTATTTC. The chain links TRBV7-8 to TRBJ2-4; TRBD2 aligns across 7 bases. This CDR3 region has 15 residues. The germline V gene has CDR1 SGHVS and CDR2 FQNEAQ.

This clonotype was seen only once. Relative to the germline gene, one junction end is altered; a read error may explain this. The chain combines TRBV6-1 with TRBJ2-3; the D gene could be TRBD1 or TRBD2 (5 bases each). CDR3 length: 14 residues. Germline-derived CDR1 and CDR2 are MNHNS and SASEGT. DNA for the CDR3: TGTGCGAGCAGGGCGGGCGGCGGGTCAGATACGCAGTATTTC. As protein: CASRAGGGSDTQYF.

The table lists this clonotype with a count of one. Germline and junction disagree at one end, which may indicate a read error. The J gene is TRBJ2-3, the V gene TRBV6-1; D tentatively fits TRBD1 or TRBD2 (7 bases each). The CDR3 loop spans 16 amino acids. Germline V gene lookup returns CDR1 MNHNS and CDR2 SASEGT. CDR3 protein: CASREWGGGGQDTQYF. In DNA, the CDR3 is TGTGCCAGCAGGGAGTGGGGGGGAGGGGGCCAAGATACCCAGTACTTT.

This sequence joins TRBV7-8 and TRBJ2-3; no clear D. The CDR3 length is 15 residues. Trimming cost V 2 bases and J 4 bases, with 13 bases left between them. The germline V gene has CDR1 SGHVS and CDR2 FQNEAQ. The CDR3 region has the DNA TGTGCCAGCAGCTTACCCCCCCCTGGGGCAGATACGCAGTATTTT. As protein: CASSLPPPGADTQYF. The entire variable domain, with the rest obtained from reference TRBV7-8 and TRBJ2-3, is as follows: GAGVSQSPRYKVAKRGQDVALRCDPISGHVSLFWYQQALGQGPEFLTYFQNEAQLDKSGLPSDRFFAERPEGSVSTLKIQRTQQEDSAVYLCASSLPPPGADTQYFGPGTRLTVL.

The J gene is TRBJ2-1, the V gene TRBV7-8; D may be TRBD1 (6 bases). The V end was cut by 3 bases, the J end by 10 bases, with 16 bases between. The CDR3 extends over 14 amino acids. From germline, CDR1 is SGHVS and CDR2 FQNEAQ. The CDR3 reads CASSLTGSAYEQFF. Here the CDR3 DNA reads TGTGCCAGCAGCTTGACAGGTTCAGCCTACGAGCAGTTCTTC.

The chain has TRBV7-6 and TRBJ2-3; either TRBD1 or TRBD2 may fit D (7 bases each). The CDR3 contains 18 residues. The germline V gene encodes CDR1 SGHVS and CDR2 FNYEAQ. V lost 3 bases and J lost 10, with 29 bases in between. CDR3 nucleotide sequence: TGTGCCAGCAGCTTCGTTATCAGCGGGGCTGTGAGCACAGGGGCGCAGTATTTT. It specifies CASSFVISGAVSTGAQYF. Supplemented by reference TRBV7-6 and TRBJ2-3, the full variable domain reads GAGVSQSPRYKVTKRGQDVALRCDPISGHVSLYWYRQALGQGPEFLTYFNYEAQQDKSGLPNDRFSAERPEGSISTLTIQRTEQRDSAMYRCASSFVISGAVSTGAQYFGPGTRLTVL.

This clonotype was detected ten times or more. The V gene is TRBV7-2, the J gene TRBJ2-5; TRBD1 agrees at 8 bases. This CDR3 spans 13 amino acids. V was pared by 4 bases and J by 3 bases, with 1 base of the junction left unmatched. The germline CDR1 and CDR2 sequences are SGHTA and FQGNSA. This CDR3 is CASSSTGEETQYF. The CDR3 DNA sequence: TGTGCCAGCAGCTCGACAGGGGAAGAGACCCAGTACTTC.

The gene calls are TRBV27 and TRBJ2-1, with 12 bases identical to TRBD2. Germline V gene sequence: CDR1 MNHEY, CDR2 SMNVEV (reference sequence). This CDR3 has 16 residues. Germline trimming cut 6 bases from V and 7 bases from J; bases unmatched to any gene: 10. The CDR3 nucleotides are TGTGCCAGCAGATCCGGACTAGCGGGACCAAGGAATGAGCAGTTCTTC. Amino acids: CASRSGLAGPRNEQFF.

The chain is built from TRBV4-3 and TRBJ2-2, with D perhaps matching TRBD2 (7 bases). The CDR3 contains 16 residues. CDR1 LGHNA and CDR2 YSLEER come from the germline V gene. The V end lost 2 bases, the J end lost 2 bases, and 12 bases lay between the germline ends. CDR3 nucleotide sequence: TGCGCCAGCAGCCAAAGGGGGGGGGTCAACACCGGGGAGCTGTTTTTT. Its translation is CASSQRGGVNTGELFF.

The CDR3 loop is CASRPMTADTQYF. CDR3 DNA: TGCGCCAGCAGACCCATGACGGCAGATACGCAGTATTTT. The chain employs TRBV4-1 and TRBJ2-3; D unresolved. The CDR3 runs 13 residues. Germline CDR1 is MGHRA and CDR2 is YSYEKL. V lost 6 bases, J lost 4 bases, and 11 bases lay in between.

This chain joins TRBV6-1 and TRBJ2-3; D perhaps matches TRBD2 (5 bases). The J call may not be correct, given that the DNA end is closer to TRBJ2-7. The length of the CDR3 is 14 residues. Germline V gene data show CDR1 as MNHNS and CDR2 as SASEGT. The CDR3 DNA reads as TGTGCCAGCAGCGCGGGCCTTGCCCTCGAGACGCAGTACTTC. This encodes CASSAGLALETQYF.